The sequence of this TCR beta chain was determined in a study of radiation and T cells in renal cell carcinoma. V gave up 0 bases and J gave up 3 bases, with 8 bases separating them. There are 15 residues in the CDR3. Germline V lookup: CDR1 LNHNV, CDR2 YYDKDF (reference sequence). Specified time point: blood 4 weeks post-SBRT, at nephrectomy. Documented treatment: 15 Gy SBRT to primary tumor, nephrectomy 4 weeks later. Blood was sampled at baseline, 2 weeks and 4 weeks after SBRT. This renal cell carcinoma was of the clear cell type. Profiling relied on immunoSEQ multiplex PCR, and the TCRdb table lists in-frame clones only, not all of them. The data contain about 77,000 clones, around 78% of them singletons. The study, taken as a whole, reports: In blood, top tumor clones expanded by 2 weeks, shrinking by 4. Without pretreatment biopsies, baseline tumor clonotype presence was undetermined.

This clone was seen only once. The target antigen is unknown. The source was blood, collected from a patient whose treatment included radiotherapy and nephrectomy. The sequence was collected from a woman aged 55-69 years with renal cell carcinoma. The V call is TRBV15, the J call TRBJ1-4; weak D call: TRBD1 (5 bases). The chain's CDR3 is CATSRDRVPNEKLFF. The DNA of the CDR3 is TGTGCCACCAGCAGAGACAGGGTCCCTAATGAAAAACTGTTTTTT. The full variable domain, its missing parts supplied by reference TRBV15 and TRBJ1-4, is DAMVIQNPRYQVTQFGKPVTLSCSQTLNHNVMYWYQQKSSQAPKLLFHYYDKDFNNEADTPDNFQSRRPNTSFCFLDIRSPGLGDTAMYLCATSRDRVPNEKLFFGSGTQLSVL.